These 28 T cell receptor beta chains originate from one sample sequenced in a study of T-cell memory formation after mild COVID-19. In TCRdb, the 5' RACE reads were re-called with MiXCR into one record per CDR3 protein. Of about 560,000 distinct CDR3 sequences detected, roughly a sixth appear once; the ten largest clones hold just over 8%. The sequenced material came from PBMCs or a T cell subset sorted from them (not recorded which). The receptors originated from an adult woman who had mild COVID-19 (a few samples of this study predate the infection). Cell type and time point are not known.

This clonotype has more than one count but fewer than ten. The V call is TRBV11-2, the J call TRBJ2-7; D might be TRBD1 (6 bases). The germline V gene has CDR1 SGHAT and CDR2 FQNNGV. This CDR3 spans 15 amino acids. Trimming took 1 base from V and 3 from J, leaving 13 bases between them. This CDR3 reads CASSLVGTLGYEQYF. CDR3 nucleotide sequence: TGTGCCAGCAGCTTAGTGGGGACATTGGGCTACGAGCAGTACTTC.

This chain uses TRBV15 with TRBJ2-3; tentative D call: TRBD2 (6 bases). Trimming took 1 base from V and 6 from J, leaving 8 bases between them. The CDR3 contains 13 residues. Germline CDR1 and CDR2: LNHNV and YYDKDF (reference sequence). The CDR3 nucleotides are TGTGCCACCAGCAGAGGGGGGGACGATACGCAGTATTTT. Translation gives CATSRGGDDTQYF.

This clonotype appeared a few times. The chain couples TRBV6-1 to TRBJ2-4; 13 bases agree with TRBD2. CDR1 and CDR2 from the germline V gene are MNHNS and SASEGT. The J segment lost 5 bases and the V segment lost 4 bases, leaving 8 bases of the junction unmatched. The CDR3 has 17 amino acids. The CDR3 region has the DNA TGTGCCAGCAGTGTTCCGGGACTAGCGGGGTCCCAAAACATTCAGTACTTC. Its protein is CASSVPGLAGSQNIQYF.

This clonotype has just a few counts. The chain employs TRBV30 and TRBJ2-1, with D possibly being TRBD2 (6 bases). The V and J ends lost 2 bases and 1 base respectively, with 15 bases between them. The germline gives CDR1 GTSNPN, CDR2 SVGIG (reference sequence). The CDR3 consists of 16 residues. In nucleotides, the CDR3 is TGTGCCTGGAGTACCCCTGGGGGGATTTCCTACAATGAGCAGTTCTTC. Translating gives CAWSTPGGISYNEQFF.

This clonotype was seen a few times. The chain employs TRBV12-3 or TRBV12-4 and TRBJ2-7, with a possible D match to TRBD2 (7 bases). V was shortened by 9 bases and J by 0 bases, with 30 bases between the two germline ends. The CDR3 runs 19 residues. The CDR3 DNA reads as TGTGCCAGACCCCGGCAGGTATGGGGGGGCCTAGGGAGCTCCTACGAGCAGTACTTC. Translated: CARPRQVWGGLGSSYEQYF.

This clonotype turned up a few times. The gene calls are TRBV3-1 and TRBJ2-1, with 8 bases matching TRBD1. Looked up from germline, CDR1 is LGHDT and CDR2 is YNNKEL (reference sequence). The V gene end was trimmed by 4 bases and the J gene end by 5 bases; junction bases not matched to a gene: 4. The CDR3 is 14 amino acids. The CDR3 coding sequence is TGTGCCAGCAGCCGCGACAGGGGAAACAATGAGCAGTTCTTC. Its protein product is CASSRDRGNNEQFF.

This clonotype has only a few counts. This chain joins TRBV7-9 and TRBJ2-2; D gene ambiguous. V lost 4 bases and J 1 base, leaving 13 bases between the germline ends. CDR1 is SEHNR, CDR2 FQNEAQ, per germline (reference sequence). There are 16 residues in the CDR3. The CDR3 spells CASSSLTLMNTGELFF. The CDR3 DNA reads TGTGCCAGCAGCTCACTGACACTCATGAACACCGGGGAGCTGTTTTTT.

This clonotype has only a few counts. CDR3 in DNA: TGTGCCAGTAGTGGGACTAGCGGGAGCCAAGATACGCAGTATTTT. It translates to CASSGTSGSQDTQYF. The chain uses TRBV19 and TRBJ2-3, with 14 bases identical to TRBD2. Trimming took 5 bases from V and 5 from J; bases not matched to a gene: 3. CDR3 length: 15 residues. The germline CDR1 and CDR2 sequences are LNHDA and SQIVND (reference sequence).

This clonotype was found a few times. The CDR3: CASSLGSTQETQYF. The CDR3 DNA reads TGCGCCAGCAGCCTGGGTTCCACCCAAGAGACCCAGTACTTC. V gene TRBV5-1 combines with J gene TRBJ2-5; D remains unclear. CDR3 size: 14 residues. Per germline, CDR1 SGHRS and CDR2 YFSETQ. The V end was cut by 4 bases, the J end by 1 base, with 11 bases between.

The chain links TRBV4-2 to TRBJ2-1; the match to TRBD2 covers 9 bases. CDR1 is LGHNA, CDR2 YNFKEQ, per germline. The CDR3 is 15 residues long. V lost 3 bases, J lost 2 bases, and 2 bases stayed unmatched. The CDR3 nucleotides read TGTGCCAGCAGCCATACTAGCGGGCCCTACAATGAGCAGTTCTTC. As protein: CASSHTSGPYNEQFF.

This clonotype was seen a handful of times. This chain links TRBV6-6 with TRBJ2-5; 8 nucleotides align to TRBD1. Germline trimming cut 4 bases from V and 7 bases from J; bases unmatched to any gene: 8. In germline, CDR1 is MNHNY, CDR2 SVGAGI (reference sequence). The CDR3 runs 14 residues. DNA of the CDR3: TGTGCCAGCAGTTCGACAGGGGCCGCGTTGACCCAGTACTTC. Residues: CASSSTGAALTQYF.

This clonotype has a handful of counts. This chain links TRBV12-3 or TRBV12-4 with TRBJ2-2; no firm D call. The CDR3 consists of 13 residues. Trimming took 1 base from V and 6 from J, leaving 6 bases between them. CDR3 DNA: TGTGCCAGCAGTTTAGAGTACTCCGGGGAGCTGTTTTTT. The encoded protein is CASSLEYSGELFF.

This clonotype was counted many times. The chain combines TRBV5-6 with TRBJ1-5; D is unclear. Germline V gene data show CDR1 as SGHDT and CDR2 as YYEEEE. This CDR3 spans 12 amino acids. V dropped 4 bases and J dropped 5 bases, with 7 bases sitting between them. The CDR3 region has the DNA TGTGCCAGCAGCCTCATGGATCAGCCCCAGCATTTT. Its translation: CASSLMDQPQHF.

The chain combines TRBV3-1 with TRBJ2-1; 10 nucleotides align to TRBD1. In germline, CDR1 is LGHDT, CDR2 YNNKEL (reference sequence). The CDR3 has 16 amino acids. V lost 2 bases and J lost 10; bases outside the gene matches: 11. CDR3 in amino acids: CASSQPSGTGDGEQFF. The DNA for the CDR3 is TGTGCCAGCAGCCAACCTTCCGGGACAGGGGATGGGGAGCAGTTCTTC.

This clonotype has only a few counts. V is TRBV6-5 and J is TRBJ1-1; no clear D gene. CDR1 is MNHEY and CDR2 is SVGAGI in the germline V gene. Deletions cut 6 bases from V and 0 bases from J, with 14 bases between. The length of the CDR3 is 15 residues. The CDR3 is CASSRDGLMNTEAFF. The CDR3 bases are TGTGCCAGCAGCCGCGATGGCCTCATGAACACTGAAGCTTTCTTT.

This sequence joins TRBV7-9 and TRBJ2-6; D unresolved. The germline gives CDR1 SEHNR, CDR2 FQNEAQ (reference sequence). The CDR3 loop spans 17 amino acids. Trimming shortened V by 8 bases and J by 0 bases, and 17 bases separated the two germline ends. This CDR3 is CASFSPESTSGANVLTF. The CDR3 nucleotides are TGTGCCAGCTTTAGCCCCGAATCCACCTCTGGGGCCAACGTCCTGACTTTC. Full variable domain (outside the CDR3, taken from reference TRBV7-9 and TRBJ2-6): DTGVSQNPRHKITKRGQNVTFRCDPISEHNRLYWYRQTLGQGPEFLTYFQNEAQLEKSRLLSDRFSAERPKGSFSTLEIQRTEQGDSAMYLCASFSPESTSGANVLTFGAGSRLTVL.

This clonotype was seen ten or more times. The chain is built from TRBV4-1 and TRBJ2-7; D gene ambiguous. This CDR3 region has 15 residues. Germline values: CDR1 MGHRA, CDR2 YSYEKL. The V end lost 1 base, the J end lost 0 bases, and 10 bases lay between the germline ends. CDR3 loop: CASSQVVGSSYEQYF. CDR3 coding DNA: TGCGCCAGCAGCCAAGTCGTGGGGTCCTCCTACGAGCAGTACTTC.

This sequence joins TRBV10-3 and TRBJ1-6, with D unclear. CDR1 ENHRY and CDR2 SYGVKD come from the germline V gene. The V end was cut by 0 bases, the J end by 10 bases, with 10 bases between. The CDR3 runs to 14 residues. The CDR3 loop is CAISESSGRSPLHF. CDR3 DNA: TGTGCCATCAGTGAGTCGAGTGGAAGGTCACCCCTCCACTTT.

V is TRBV10-2 and J is TRBJ2-1; TRBD2 is a possible D gene (5 bases). This CDR3 is 15 amino acids long. The V gene lost 1 base and the J gene lost 2 bases, with 9 bases spanning the gap. In germline, CDR1 is WSHSY, CDR2 SAAADI. The CDR3 loop is CASSEWESAYNEQFF. CDR3 nucleotides: TGCGCCAGCAGTGAGTGGGAGTCAGCCTACAATGAGCAGTTCTTC.

This clonotype came up a few times. The chain links TRBV12-3 or TRBV12-4 to TRBJ2-7; 8 nucleotides line up with TRBD1. V lost 1 base, J lost 6 bases, and 14 bases stayed unmatched. The CDR3 has 17 amino acids. The CDR3 DNA reads TGTGCCAGCAGTTTAGGGGGTACCGGGACAGGTCTTCGCGAGCAGTACTTC. Encoded protein: CASSLGGTGTGLREQYF.

Ten or more counts support this clonotype. This chain joins TRBV27 and TRBJ2-1; the D is unclear. CDR1 MNHEY and CDR2 SMNVEV come from the germline V gene (reference sequence). The CDR3 has 13 residues. V dropped 1 base and J dropped 8 bases, with 9 bases sitting between them. This CDR3 is CASSLFIQDEQFF. CDR3 DNA: TGTGCCAGCAGTTTATTCATTCAGGATGAGCAGTTCTTC.

At least ten counts were recorded for this clonotype. The chain recombines TRBV29-1 with TRBJ1-1; TRBD1 aligns across 8 bases. Germline V gene lookup returns CDR1 SQVTM and CDR2 ANQGSEA. The CDR3 runs to 13 residues. With 4 bases clipped from V and 11 bases from J, the junction kept 12 bases outside the gene matches. CDR3 loop: CSVAGGGLLPAFF. The CDR3 DNA reads as TGCAGCGTTGCAGGGGGCGGTCTGCTCCCGGCTTTCTTT.

V gene TRBV28 combines with J gene TRBJ1-2, with D possibly being TRBD1 (6 bases). Between the trimmed V and J ends, which lost 7 bases and 2 bases, there was a span of 17 bases. Germline CDR1 reads MDHEN; CDR2 reads SYDVKM. CDR3 length: 15 amino acids. CDR3 sequence (DNA): TGTGCCAGCAAAGTCGAAGGAACAGGGAACTATGGCTACACCTTC. Protein product: CASKVEGTGNYGYTF.

This clonotype was seen a few times. The rearrangement uses TRBV19 and TRBJ1-1; D remains ambiguous. Trimming left V 8 bases short and J 2 bases short, with 12 bases between. The CDR3 runs to 13 residues. Germline V lookup: CDR1 LNHDA, CDR2 SQIVND (reference sequence). CDR3 coding DNA: TGTGCCAGTCGACTTGTAAGTAACACTGAAGCTTTCTTT. Protein product: CASRLVSNTEAFF. The variable domain in full, with the rest retrieved from reference TRBV19 and TRBJ1-1, is DGGITQSPKYLFRKEGQNVTLSCEQNLNHDAMYWYRQDPGQGLRLIYYSQIVNDFQKGDIAEGYSVSREKKESFPLTVTSAQKNPTAFYLCASRLVSNTEAFFGQGTRLTVV.

This clonotype was recorded a few times. J is TRBJ2-7 and V is TRBV12-3 or TRBV12-4; 8 nucleotides line up with TRBD1. The CDR3 contains 14 residues. The junction had 5 bases not matched to a gene; V was cut back by 4 bases and J by 3 bases. CDR3 in amino acids: CASSYRGKVYEQYF. CDR3 bases: TGTGCCAGCAGTTACAGGGGGAAGGTCTACGAGCAGTACTTC.

This clonotype has more than one count but fewer than ten. The chain carries TRBV5-1 and TRBJ2-2; no reliable D call. V was clipped by 2 bases and J by 7 bases, with 6 bases between them. CDR1 SGHRS and CDR2 YFSETQ come from the germline V gene. The CDR3 is 12 amino acids. CDR3 amino acids: CASSFYGGELFF. CDR3 sequence (DNA): TGCGCCAGCAGCTTTTACGGCGGGGAGCTGTTTTTT.

This clonotype was observed many times. The chain is built from TRBV7-2 and TRBJ2-5, with unresolved D. V was clipped by 3 bases and J by 1 base, with 6 bases between them. Germline-derived CDR1 and CDR2 are SGHTA and FQGNSA. The CDR3 runs to 13 residues. The CDR3 sequence is CASSFSTQETQYF. CDR3 nucleotide sequence: TGTGCCAGCAGCTTCAGCACCCAAGAGACCCAGTACTTC.

The chain carries TRBV7-8 and TRBJ1-4, with 10 bases identical to TRBD1. After removal of 5 bases from V and 7 bases from J, the junction contained 7 bases not matched to a gene. Germline V gene lookup returns CDR1 SGHVS and CDR2 FQNEAQ. The CDR3 totals 15 residues. CDR3 coding DNA: TGTGCCAGCAGCCCCAGGACAGGGGGAGGTGAAAAACTGTTTTTT. Translating gives CASSPRTGGGEKLFF.